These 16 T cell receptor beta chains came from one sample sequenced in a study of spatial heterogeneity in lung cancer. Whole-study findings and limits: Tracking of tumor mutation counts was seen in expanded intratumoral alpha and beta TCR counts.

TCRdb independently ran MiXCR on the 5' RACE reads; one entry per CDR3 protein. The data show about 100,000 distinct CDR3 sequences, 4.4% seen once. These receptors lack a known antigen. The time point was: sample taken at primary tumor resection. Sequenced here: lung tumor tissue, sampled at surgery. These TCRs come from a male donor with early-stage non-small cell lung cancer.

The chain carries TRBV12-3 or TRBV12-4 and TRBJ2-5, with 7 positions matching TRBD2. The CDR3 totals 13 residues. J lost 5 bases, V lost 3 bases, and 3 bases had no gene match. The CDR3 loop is CASSFWGGETQYF. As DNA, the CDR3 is TGTGCCAGCAGTTTTTGGGGAGGGGAGACCCAGTACTTC.

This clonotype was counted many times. CDR3 DNA: TGTGCCAGCAGCCGTGGACAGGGTCTAGGCGGGGAGCTGTTTTTT. Translated, it gives CASSRGQGLGGELFF. The rearrangement joins TRBV7-9 to TRBJ2-2; 8 nucleotides match TRBD1. CDR1 is SEHNR and CDR2 is FQNEAQ in the germline V gene (reference sequence). This CDR3 has 15 residues. V dropped 5 bases and J dropped 7; count of bases not matched to a gene: 9.

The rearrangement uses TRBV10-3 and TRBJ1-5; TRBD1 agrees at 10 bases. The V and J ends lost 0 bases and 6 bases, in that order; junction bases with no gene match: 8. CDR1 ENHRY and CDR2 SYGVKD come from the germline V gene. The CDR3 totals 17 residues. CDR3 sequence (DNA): TGTGCCATCAGTGAGTCGCTTCCGGGACAGGGGTTTCAGCCCCAGCATTTT. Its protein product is CAISESLPGQGFQPQHF.

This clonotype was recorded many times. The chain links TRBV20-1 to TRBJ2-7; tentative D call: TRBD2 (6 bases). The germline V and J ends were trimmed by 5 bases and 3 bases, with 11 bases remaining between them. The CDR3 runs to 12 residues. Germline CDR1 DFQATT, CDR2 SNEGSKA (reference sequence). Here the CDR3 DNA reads TGCAGTGCTCTCGCGGGAATCTACGAGCAGTACTTC. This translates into CSALAGIYEQYF.

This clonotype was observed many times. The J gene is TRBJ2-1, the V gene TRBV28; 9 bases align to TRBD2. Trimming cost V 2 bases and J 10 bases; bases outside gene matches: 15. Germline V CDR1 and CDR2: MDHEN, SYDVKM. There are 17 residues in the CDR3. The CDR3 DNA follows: TGTGCCAGCAGTTTAAACCTCCCTGGCGGGAGGGCCGACGAGCAGTTCTTC. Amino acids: CASSLNLPGGRADEQFF.

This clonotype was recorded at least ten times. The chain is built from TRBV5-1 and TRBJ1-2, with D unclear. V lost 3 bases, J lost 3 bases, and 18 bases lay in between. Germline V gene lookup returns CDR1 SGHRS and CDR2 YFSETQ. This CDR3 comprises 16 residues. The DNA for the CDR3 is TGCGCCAGCAGCTCGGCAACGGATAATAGCGACTATGGCTACACCTTC. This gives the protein CASSSATDNSDYGYTF.

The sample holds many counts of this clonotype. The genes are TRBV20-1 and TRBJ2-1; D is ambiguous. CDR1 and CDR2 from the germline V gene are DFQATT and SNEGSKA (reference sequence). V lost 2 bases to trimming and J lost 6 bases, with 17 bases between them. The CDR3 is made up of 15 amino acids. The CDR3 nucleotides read TGCAGTGCTAGAAGGGTATCTAAACAGCGCAATGAGCAGTTCTTC. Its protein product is CSARRVSKQRNEQFF.

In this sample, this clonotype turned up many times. CDR3 sequence (DNA): TGTGCCAGCAGTTTATCAGTTAATGAAAAACTGTTTTTT. Its translation: CASSLSVNEKLFF. V is TRBV12-3 or TRBV12-4 and J is TRBJ1-4; no firm D call. V was shortened by 2 bases and J by 4 bases, with 5 bases between the two germline ends. The CDR3 consists of 13 residues.

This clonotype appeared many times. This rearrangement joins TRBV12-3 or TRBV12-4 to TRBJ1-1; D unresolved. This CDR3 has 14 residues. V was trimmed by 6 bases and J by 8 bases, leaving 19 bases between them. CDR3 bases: TGTGCCAGCAGCCCAGCGACCCTGGGAGGGGAAGCTTTCTTT. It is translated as CASSPATLGGEAFF.

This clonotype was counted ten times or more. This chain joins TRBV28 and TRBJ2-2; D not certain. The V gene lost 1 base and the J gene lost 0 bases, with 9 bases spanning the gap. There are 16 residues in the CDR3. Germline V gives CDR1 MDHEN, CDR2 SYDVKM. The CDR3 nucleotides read TGTGCCAGCAGTTTATATCGCGAAGCGAACACCGGGGAGCTGTTTTTT. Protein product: CASSLYREANTGELFF. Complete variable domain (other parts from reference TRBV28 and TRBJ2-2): DVKVTQSSRYLVKRTGEKVFLECVQDMDHENMFWYRQDPGLGLRLIYFSYDVKMKEKGDIPEGYSVSREKKERFSLILESASTNQTSMYLCASSLYREANTGELFFGEGSRLTVL.

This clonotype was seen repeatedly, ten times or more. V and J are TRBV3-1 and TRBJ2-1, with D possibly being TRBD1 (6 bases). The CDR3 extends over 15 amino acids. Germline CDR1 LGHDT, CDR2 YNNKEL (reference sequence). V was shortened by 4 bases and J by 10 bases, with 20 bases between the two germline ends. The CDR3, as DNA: TGTGCCAGCAGCCTAGACCCTTTTATGGGGGCCGAGCAGTTCTTC. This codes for CASSLDPFMGAEQFF.

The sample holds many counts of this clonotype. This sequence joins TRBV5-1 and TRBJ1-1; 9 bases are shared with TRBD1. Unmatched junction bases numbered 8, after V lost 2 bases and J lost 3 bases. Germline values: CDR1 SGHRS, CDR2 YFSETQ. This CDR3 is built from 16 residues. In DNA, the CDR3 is TGCGCCAGCAGCTTACAGGGGGCGATAAGAGACACTGAAGCTTTCTTT. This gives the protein CASSLQGAIRDTEAFF.

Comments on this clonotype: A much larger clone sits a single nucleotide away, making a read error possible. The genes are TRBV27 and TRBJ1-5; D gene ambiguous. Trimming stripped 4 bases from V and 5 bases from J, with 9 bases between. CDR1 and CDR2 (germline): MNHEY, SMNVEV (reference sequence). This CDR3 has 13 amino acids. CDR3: CASSSGNDQPQHF. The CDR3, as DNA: TGTGCCAGCAGTTCAGGTAACGATCAGCCCCAGCATTTT.

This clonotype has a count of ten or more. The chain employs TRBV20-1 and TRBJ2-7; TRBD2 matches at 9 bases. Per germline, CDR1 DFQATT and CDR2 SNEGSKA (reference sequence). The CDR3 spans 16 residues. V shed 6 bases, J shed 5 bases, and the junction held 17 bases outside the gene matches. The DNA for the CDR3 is TGCAGTGCCCCGGACCACCCTAGCGGGACTTTGGACGAGCAGTACTTC. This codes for CSAPDHPSGTLDEQYF.

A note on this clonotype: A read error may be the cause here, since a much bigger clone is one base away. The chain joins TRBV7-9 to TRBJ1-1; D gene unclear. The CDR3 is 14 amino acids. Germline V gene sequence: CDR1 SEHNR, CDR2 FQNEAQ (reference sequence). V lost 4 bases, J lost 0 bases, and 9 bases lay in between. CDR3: CASSSAAVNTEAFF. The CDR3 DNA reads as TGTGCCAGCAGCTCAGCAGCCGTGAACACTGAAGCTTTCTTT.

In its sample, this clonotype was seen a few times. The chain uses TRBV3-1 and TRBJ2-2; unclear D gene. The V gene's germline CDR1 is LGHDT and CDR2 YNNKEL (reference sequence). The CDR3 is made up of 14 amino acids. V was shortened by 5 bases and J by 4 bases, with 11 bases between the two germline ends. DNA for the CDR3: TGTGCCAGCAGCATCTCCCCCGGCACCGGGGAGCTGTTTTTT. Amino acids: CASSISPGTGELFF.